This T cell receptor (beta chain) emerged from a study of CD8+ T cells in alopecia areata. The V end lost 5 bases, the J end lost 12 bases, and 7 bases lay between the germline ends. CDR1 is DFQATT and CDR2 is SNEGSKA in the germline V gene (reference sequence). This CDR3 is built from 8 residues. RNA was extracted and reverse transcribed into cDNA as the sequencing template. Sequencing was performed with immunoSEQ multiplex PCR; in TCRdb, only in-frame clones are kept and a portion is missing. The table includes about 200,000 clones, roughly 60% detected once. The treatment is: oral pan-JAK inhibitor, 5-10 mg twice daily. Peripheral blood and lesional scalp punch biopsies came from alopecia areata patients.

This chain joins TRBV20-1 and TRBJ1-2, with a tentative D call TRBD1 (6 bases). Sequenced material: CD4+ T cells sorted from blood, taken at week 24, from a patient treated with tofacitinib. The receptor's source is a human donor with alopecia areata. The CDR3 coding sequence is TGCAGTGCTGGGGGCGACACCTTC. Translated: CSAGGDTF.